The entry below gives a single T cell receptor (beta chain) sequence along with its context. The antigen remains undetermined. This sample was included in a study of cytotoxic CD8 clonotypes in ibrutinib-treated CLL. Findings and caveats of the study: Baseline clonality exceeded age-matched healthy donors and tracked circulating CD8+ T-cell counts.

Germline V gene data show CDR1 as MDHEN and CDR2 as SYDVKM. The length of the CDR3 is 15 residues. Trimming stripped 2 bases from V and 4 bases from J, with 12 bases between. Depth targeted 1 in 200,000 to 1 in 1 million T cells, averaging roughly 9.7x coverage per clonotype. TCRdb keeps only in-frame clones here, not all; method: immunoSEQ multiplex PCR. Of about 160,000 clones listed, approximately 84% are singletons. This clonotype was sampled from a human donor with chronic lymphocytic leukemia. This chain uses TRBV28 with TRBJ1-3; D is unclear. The specimen comprised PBMCs, sampled after 24 months of ibrutinib treatment. The CDR3 loop reads CASSLVNLGGNTIYF. The CDR3 DNA follows: TGTGCCAGCAGTTTAGTCAACCTGGGGGGAAACACCATATATTTT.